This paragraph reports one T cell receptor beta chain. The target antigen is unknown. V was cut by 1 base and J by 6 bases, with 24 bases left in between. The CDR3 consists of 19 residues. Germline V gives CDR1 LNHNV, CDR2 YYDKDF (reference sequence). The data originate from a study of CD8 T cells in Susac syndrome. Overall study results and limits: The study recognized that its TCR sequencing and HLA analysis covered a relatively small number of individuals.

With random hexamers, reverse transcription was performed on about 0.45 to 1 ug of RNA. From the immunoSEQ multiplex PCR reads, TCRdb called clonotypes with MiXCR, one entry per CDR3 protein. This table holds some 300,000 distinct CDR3 sequences, 75% to 85% found once. The TEMRA cells underwent FACS enrichment, while the CD8+ and CD4+ T cells underwent negative isolation. The chain joins TRBV15 to TRBJ1-4, with TRBD1 as a possible D gene (6 bases). Sequences were obtained from CD8+ T cells from PBMCs. The clonotype comes from a human donor with multiple sclerosis. The DNA for the CDR3 is TGTGCCACCAGCAGAGTAGGGAGTGATCTACAGGGTATCTATGAAAAACTGTTTTTT. Protein sequence: CATSRVGSDLQGIYEKLFF.